This entry lists 7 T cell receptor beta chains sequenced from one sample in a study of T cells in women clearing cervical HPV infection (dated by TCRdb to the late 2010s). The library was made by the immunoSEQ multiplex PCR assay. TCRdb stores this immuneACCESS table with in-frame sequences only. Part of the clones is absent; in the studies checked, under half of the shortfall reflects unresolved V genes, and no reason is known for the rest. This sample's listing comprises tens of thousands of clones. Around 3.1% of the sample lies in the top ten. The sequenced sample consisted of blood buffy coat. These receptors all stem from a woman between 18 and 70 years old with a cervical HPV16 infection that either progressed to CIN3+ or cleared (not recorded which).

As regards this clone: The sequenced fragment ends 3 residues before the CDR3 boundary, so the rest is inferred from the germline J gene. This chain uses TRBV2 with TRBJ1-1; 12 bases map to TRBD1. Germline V gives CDR1 SNHLY, CDR2 FYNNEI. The CDR3 is made up of 19 amino acids. With 4 bases clipped from V and 0 bases from J, the junction kept 12 bases outside the gene matches. CDR3 DNA, as far as it was read: TGTGCCAGCAGTGCGCTAAATAAAGGGACAGGGGGCTTGAACACTGAA. As protein: CASSALNKGTGGLNTE. The CDR3 in full is CASSALNKGTGGLNTEAFF.

Comments on this clone: The CDR3 extends 3 residues past the end of the read, so its final part is completed from the germline J gene. The chain joins TRBV27 to TRBJ2-3, with D hard to call. Germline V lookup: CDR1 MNHEY, CDR2 SMNVEV (reference sequence). The V end lost 6 bases, the J end lost 4 bases, and 14 bases lay between the germline ends. This CDR3 contains 14 residues. The sequenced part of the CDR3 DNA is TGTGCCAGCAGCCTCCAGGTTGGAGCAGATACG. Amino acids: CASSLQVGADT. The complete CDR3 reads CASSLQVGADTQYF.

Note on this clone: The missing CDR3 end, 3 residues past where the read stops, is filled in from the germline J gene. The chain couples TRBV30 to TRBJ2-3; 9 bases match TRBD2. The CDR3 extends over 12 amino acids. V lost 4 bases to trimming and J lost 8 bases; unmatched junction nucleotides: 4. The germline gives CDR1 GTSNPN, CDR2 SVGIG (reference sequence). CDR3 loop: CAWTLAGTTQYF. The CDR3 DNA, read in part, is TGTGCCTGGACCCTAGCGGGGACTACG.

For this clone: The read gets to within 3 residues of the CDR3 end, and the germline J gene fills in the rest. The V and J genes are TRBV20-1 and TRBJ1-6, with 8 bases fitting TRBD1. CDR1 is DFQATT, CDR2 SNEGSKA, per germline (reference sequence). The CDR3 sequence is 15 residues long. V was pared by 3 bases and J by 11 bases, with 12 bases of the junction left unmatched. The covered CDR3 bases are TGCAGTGCTAGGTTTGCAGGACAGGGTGCGACACCC. Its translation is CSARFAGQGATP. The complete CDR3 reads CSARFAGQGATPLHF.

This CDR3 reads CSARDPGRALNSGNTIYF. The sequenced part of the CDR3 DNA is TGCAGTGCTAGAGATCCGGGCAGGGCCCTTAACTCTGGAAACACC. This chain joins TRBV20-1 and TRBJ1-3; D is possibly TRBD1 (5 bases). The DNA ends 3 residues before the CDR3 does, and the rest of the CDR3 is filled in from the germline J gene. From germline, CDR1 is DFQATT and CDR2 SNEGSKA (reference sequence). This CDR3 region has 18 residues. Trimming removed 0 bases at V and 0 bases at J, with 18 bases between.

In regard to this clone: The read finishes 3 residues shy of the CDR3 end, and the germline J gene is used to complete it. The chain has TRBV6-1 and TRBJ1-2; D is perhaps TRBD1 (6 bases). This CDR3 has 15 amino acids. Trimming cost V 0 bases and J 4 bases, with 12 bases left between them. Germline V CDR1 and CDR2: MNHNS, SASEGT. The part of the CDR3 DNA that was read is TGTGCCAGCAGTGAAGCGTACAGGGTTAGCTATGGC. Encoded protein: CASSEAYRVSYG. The complete CDR3 protein is CASSEAYRVSYGYTF.

According to its frequency, this clone is medium-sized. The CDR3 is cut off 3 residues early in the read; its end comes from the germline J gene. This rearrangement joins TRBV18 to TRBJ2-3; D remains ambiguous. CDR3 size: 14 residues. Deletions cut 6 bases from V and 0 bases from J, with 10 bases between. Germline V gene sequence: CDR1 KGHSH, CDR2 LQKENI. The CDR3 sequence: CASSPRGSTDTQYF. Partial CDR3 DNA: TGTGCCAGCTCCCCAAGAGGCAGCACAGATACG.